This TCR beta chain was captured by sequencing in a study of T cells in Graves' hyperthyroidism and ophthalmopathy. For this clonotype: The antigen remains undetermined.

This CDR3 has 13 residues. Germline values: CDR1 DFQATT, CDR2 SNEGSKA (reference sequence). Study-wide results and caveats: Blood samples included most of the expanded thyroid clonotypes exceeding 0.001. Patients with ophthalmopathy were separated from those with stable hyperthyroidism by a 13 V-J model.

What was amplified from RNA transcripts were TCR beta CDR3 regions. The study used the HTBI primer set for a first-round RT-PCR of the TCR CDR3. In TCRdb, the multiplex PCR reads were re-called with MiXCR into one record per CDR3 protein. Of around 580,000 distinct CDR3 sequences listed, around 15% are singletons. Clinical symptoms, serum thyroxine and TRAb, thyroid ultrasound and orbital computed tomography were used for the diagnoses. The V and J genes are TRBV20-1 and TRBJ2-7; TRBD2 matches 9 bases. The J call is doubtful: the DNA matches TRBJ2-1 better. The clonotype originates from a woman younger than 30 with Graves' hyperthyroidism. Sequenced sample: blood. CDR3 in amino acids: CSATVAGEGEQFF. For the CDR3, the DNA is TGCAGTGCCACCGTAGCGGGAGAGGGGGAGCAGTTCTTC.